The source of this TCR beta chain is a study of OX40 agonist ivuxolimab in advanced cancers. The overall study: With ivuxolimab, an agonistic anti-OX40 (CD134) antibody, patients were treated. Having had anti-PD-1, anti-PD-L1 or anti-CTLA-4 therapy before was allowed, and approximately 40% had some. The study reported partial responses in three patients: one hepatocellular carcinoma, two cutaneous melanoma. Findings and limits, study-wide: The mean number of expanded clones was higher in CD8+ T cells than in CD4+.

Comment on this clone: The antigen remains undetermined.

Sequencing was performed with immunoSEQ multiplex PCR; in TCRdb, only in-frame clones are kept and a portion is missing. The sample yields 60,000 to 80,000 clones, 81% seen once. Specimen: CD4+ or CD8+ T cells sorted from blood, collected in a trial of the OX40 agonist ivuxolimab. The origin of this receptor is an adult with an advanced solid tumor such as melanoma, head and neck, liver or kidney cancer.

The CDR3 DNA follows: TGTGCCTGGAGTGTACAGCTAGGGCACACTGAAGCTTTCTTT. This codes for CAWSVQLGHTEAFF. The gene calls are TRBV30 and TRBJ1-1; D is undetermined. V was cut by 0 bases and J by 3 bases, with 11 bases left in between. Germline CDR1 is GTSNPN and CDR2 is SVGIG (reference sequence). This CDR3 spans 14 amino acids.